The 6 T cell receptor beta chains below come from one sample, sequenced in a study of response to subunit inactivated influenza vaccine. TCRdb used MiXCR to reprocess the RT-PCR reads, holding one entry per CDR3 protein. There are some 540,000 distinct CDR3 sequences in the sample; 20% to 25% occur only once, and approximately 2.9% lies in the top ten. This sample also belongs to another study, concerning T cells expressing NK-cell markers. That source reports: A 5'RACE template switching approach incorporating UMIs was used to make TCR beta cDNA.

Sequences were derived from CD4+ T cells sorted from PBMCs, sampled about 11 days after vaccination. The receptors here all came from a man aged 50-59 years who received an inactivated influenza vaccine.

This clonotype appeared a few times. This rearrangement joins TRBV7-2 to TRBJ1-2; D is undetermined. CDR3 length equals 13 residues. The germline CDR1 and CDR2 sequences are SGHTA and FQGNSA. Trimming pared 5 bases from V and 4 bases from J, leaving 11 bases between. CDR3 protein: CASSPDAFYGYTF. CDR3 nucleotide sequence: TGTGCCAGCAGCCCTGATGCATTCTATGGCTACACCTTC.

This clonotype was seen a few times. The chain couples TRBV20-1 to TRBJ1-2; a weak D match, TRBD1 (5 bases). Trimming pared 0 bases from V and 3 bases from J, leaving 14 bases between. Germline V gives CDR1 DFQATT, CDR2 SNEGSKA (reference sequence). The CDR3 consists of 15 residues. The CDR3 bases are TGCAGTGCTAGAGATCCTGGGGGGTCTCACTATGGCTACACCTTC. The encoded protein is CSARDPGGSHYGYTF.

Only a few counts were recorded for this clonotype. The chain combines TRBV4-3 with TRBJ1-3; D not resolved. The germline V and J ends were trimmed by 3 bases and 0 bases, with 12 bases remaining between them. Germline V CDR1 and CDR2: LGHNA, YSLEER. The CDR3 length is 16 residues. The CDR3 nucleotides read TGCGCCAGCAGCCACGGTGGCACAGCCTCTGGAAACACCATATATTTT. Translating it yields CASSHGGTASGNTIYF.

The V call is TRBV5-4, the J call TRBJ2-3, with 9 bases aligning to TRBD2. The CDR3 extends over 15 amino acids. CDR1 and CDR2 from the germline V gene are SGHNT and YYREEE (reference sequence). J was trimmed by 2 bases and V by 4 bases; bases with no gene match: 5. CDR3 nucleotides: TGTGCCAGCAGCCCAGCGGGGGGTTCCACAGATACGCAGTATTTT. Translation gives CASSPAGGSTDTQYF. The whole variable domain, filled in from reference TRBV5-4 and TRBJ2-3, reads ETGVTQSPTHLIKTRGQQVTLRCSSQSGHNTVSWYQQALGQGPQFIFQYYREEENGRGNFPPRFSGLQFPNYSSELNVNALELDDSALYLCASSPAGGSTDTQYFGPGTRLTVL.

The genes are TRBV7-2 and TRBJ2-5, with D unresolved. Per germline, CDR1 SGHTA and CDR2 FQGNSA. The CDR3 covers 14 residues. Trimming took off 2 bases at V and 4 bases at J, with 11 bases between the two ends. The CDR3 nucleotides read TGTGCCAGCAGCTTAAGGGTCGGGCGAGAGACCCAGTACTTC. This gives the protein CASSLRVGRETQYF.

The chain uses TRBV7-9 and TRBJ2-5; D perhaps matches TRBD1 (6 bases). Germline CDR1 SEHNR, CDR2 FQNEAQ (reference sequence). The length of the CDR3 is 17 residues. Deletions cut 0 bases from V and 5 bases from J, with 19 bases between. The CDR3 loop reads CASSLALWQGIIETQYF. The DNA for the CDR3 is TGTGCCAGCAGCTTAGCGCTCTGGCAGGGGATCATTGAGACCCAGTACTTC.